The 14 T cell receptor beta chains reported below all come from one sample, sequenced in a study of radiotherapy plus CTLA-4 blockade in lung cancer. Only in-frame clones appear in the TCRdb table, and some are missing; sequencing was by immunoSEQ multiplex PCR. The sample lists 40,000 to 50,000 clones; roughly 70% were seen once. The sample was peripheral blood, taken from a patient treated with radiotherapy plus ipilimumab. The receptors come from a human donor with non-small cell lung cancer who had stable disease on radiotherapy plus ipilimumab.

The chain couples TRBV7-9 to TRBJ2-5, with D tentatively TRBD1 (6 bases). The CDR3 covers 13 residues. CDR1 and CDR2 from the germline V gene are SEHNR and FQNEAQ (reference sequence). V lost 3 bases and J 5 bases, leaving 10 bases between the germline ends. The CDR3 DNA is TGTGCCAGCAGCTTTGGGGGCTGGGAGACCCAGTACTTC. Translated, it gives CASSFGGWETQYF.

The V call is TRBV13, the J call TRBJ2-3, with D possibly being TRBD1 (6 bases). The CDR3 has 15 residues. Germline assignment: CDR1 PRHDT and CDR2 FYEKMQ (reference sequence). V lost 3 bases, J lost 6 bases, and 16 bases lay in between. The DNA for the CDR3 is TGTGCCAGCAGCTTGGGGTGGCAGGGGCTGGATACGCAGTATTTT. Protein: CASSLGWQGLDTQYF.

This chain joins TRBV5-1 and TRBJ1-1; 7 positions match TRBD1. Germline CDR1 and CDR2: SGHRS and YFSETQ. The V gene end was trimmed by 2 bases and the J gene end by 3 bases; junction bases not matched to a gene: 4. The CDR3 runs 14 residues. The DNA for the CDR3 is TGCGCCAGCAGCTTACAGGGGACGGACACTGAAGCTTTCTTT. This encodes CASSLQGTDTEAFF. The complete variable domain, with remaining parts taken from reference TRBV5-1 and TRBJ1-1, reads KAGVTQTPRYLIKTRGQQVTLSCSPISGHRSVSWYQQTPGQGLQFLFEYFSETQRNKGNFPGRFSGRQFSNSRSEMNVSTLELGDSALYLCASSLQGTDTEAFFGQGTRLTVV.

This clone appeared once. The V call is TRBV5-1, the J call TRBJ2-7; D call uncertain. CDR3 length: 14 residues. The germline V gene encodes CDR1 SGHRS and CDR2 YFSETQ. Trimming took off 0 bases at V and 6 bases at J, with 13 bases between the two ends. CDR3: CASSLGLSAGEQYF. CDR3 nucleotides: TGCGCCAGCAGCTTGGGGTTGTCGGCAGGCGAGCAGTACTTC.

The V gene is TRBV5-6, the J gene TRBJ2-7, with 9 bases fitting TRBD1. The CDR3 is 14 residues long. Losses at the gene ends were 2 bases for V and 5 bases for J; bases not matched to a gene: 5. Germline V gives CDR1 SGHDT, CDR2 YYEEEE. In DNA, the CDR3 is TGTGCCAGCAGCTTTGGGCGGACAGGGGACGAGCAGTACTTC. It translates to CASSFGRTGDEQYF.

The chain combines TRBV18 with TRBJ1-2, with TRBD1 as a possible D gene (5 bases). CDR3 length: 12 residues. The V gene lost 3 bases and the J gene lost 5 bases, with 7 bases spanning the gap. Germline CDR1 is KGHSH and CDR2 is LQKENI. Here the CDR3 reads CASSPSGYGYTF. The CDR3 DNA is TGTGCCAGCTCACCCTCAGGGTATGGCTACACCTTC.

The CDR3 DNA follows: TGTGCCAGCAGCCCCGCGGATGGCACAGATACGCAGTATTTT. This encodes CASSPADGTDTQYF. This chain connects TRBV5-4 to TRBJ2-3; D remains ambiguous. CDR3 size: 14 residues. The V gene lost 4 bases and the J gene lost 1 base, with 10 bases spanning the gap. Germline lookup yields CDR1 SGHNT and CDR2 YYREEE (reference sequence).

The chain uses TRBV4-2 and TRBJ1-1, with 9 bases that match TRBD1. There are 15 residues in the CDR3. The ends lost 1 base at V and 3 bases at J; junction bases unmatched: 3. The germline V gene encodes CDR1 LGHNA and CDR2 YNFKEQ. CDR3 DNA sequence: TGTGCCAGCAGCCAAGGGACAGGGGATCACACTGAAGCTTTCTTT. It codes for CASSQGTGDHTEAFF.

Concerning this clone: An end of the junction differs from the germline gene, which may be a read error. The gene calls are TRBV11-3 and TRBJ2-3; TRBD2 aligns across 7 bases. The CDR3 is 16 residues long. CDR1 is SGHNT, CDR2 YENEEA, per germline. Written as DNA, the CDR3 is TGTGCCGGCAGCTTCGTGACTAGCCCAAGCACAGATACGCAGTATTTT. Translated: CAGSFVTSPSTDTQYF. Supplemented by reference TRBV11-3 and TRBJ2-3, the full variable domain reads EAGVVQSPRYKIIEKKQPVAFWCNPISGHNTLYWYLQNLGQGPELLIRYENEEAVDDSQLPKDRFSAERLKGVDSTLKIQPAELGDSAVYLCAGSFVTSPSTDTQYFGPGTRLTVL.

The rearrangement links TRBV7-6 to TRBJ1-2, with a tentative D call TRBD1 (5 bases). The CDR3 loop spans 14 amino acids. CDR1 and CDR2 (germline): SGHVS, FNYEAQ. V lost 2 bases and J 3 bases, leaving 10 bases between the germline ends. CDR3 amino acids: CASSLTPGHYGYTF. DNA of the CDR3: TGTGCCAGCAGCTTAACGCCAGGGCACTATGGCTACACCTTC. Based on the CDR3 plus reference TRBV7-6 and TRBJ1-2, the full variable domain is GAGVSQSPRYKVTKRGQDVALRCDPISGHVSLYWYRQALGQGPEFLTYFNYEAQQDKSGLPNDRFSAERPEGSISTLTIQRTEQRDSAMYRCASSLTPGHYGYTFGSGTRLTVV.

This sequence joins TRBV7-2 and TRBJ1-2; 7 nucleotides align to TRBD1. The ends lost 1 base at V and 3 bases at J; junction bases unmatched: 2. The CDR3 consists of 14 residues. The germline CDR1 and CDR2 sequences are SGHTA and FQGNSA. Here the CDR3 reads CASSLGQGDYGYTF. The CDR3 coding sequence is TGTGCCAGCAGCTTAGGGCAGGGGGACTATGGCTACACCTTC.

The chain couples TRBV10-3 to TRBJ1-3; D possibly corresponds to TRBD1 (5 bases). Germline CDR1 reads ENHRY; CDR2 reads SYGVKD. Deletions cut 8 bases from V and 1 base from J, with 15 bases between. The CDR3 consists of 15 residues. The CDR3 is CAIGRPRGSGNTIYF. Here the CDR3 DNA reads TGTGCCATCGGCCGACCAAGGGGTTCTGGAAACACCATATATTTT.

The chain has TRBV29-1 and TRBJ2-5; 11 bases match TRBD2. Germline V gene data show CDR1 as SQVTM and CDR2 as ANQGSEA. The length of the CDR3 is 16 residues. Trimming took 6 bases from V and 4 from J; bases not matched to a gene: 13. The CDR3 region is CSVSLGTSGLRETQYF. CDR3 DNA: TGCAGCGTCTCCCTCGGGACTAGCGGCCTCCGAGAGACCCAGTACTTC.

This clone is medium-sized (0.01 to 0.1%) in the sample. This chain uses TRBV6-5 with TRBJ1-5, with D possibly matching TRBD1 (5 bases). The CDR3 is made up of 15 amino acids. Per germline, CDR1 MNHEY and CDR2 SVGAGI. V lost 6 bases and J lost 4, with 16 bases in between. The CDR3 here is CASRSLETENQPQHF. The CDR3 nucleotides read TGTGCCAGCAGAAGCTTAGAGACAGAGAATCAGCCCCAGCATTTT.